The entry below gives a single T cell receptor beta chain sequence along with its context. The data belong to a study of radiotherapy plus CTLA-4 blockade in lung cancer. The CDR3 loop spans 18 amino acids. V shed 3 bases and J shed 2 bases, with 22 bases lying between them. Germline CDR1 and CDR2: SGHAT and FQNNGV. Here immunoSEQ multiplex PCR was the method, and the copy in TCRdb shows in-frame clones only, minus some. This sample has roughly 90,000 clones, with about 86% found just once. The chain is built from TRBV11-2 and TRBJ1-1, with D tentatively TRBD1 (6 bases). This TCR was sampled from a human donor with non-small cell lung cancer that progressed on radiotherapy plus ipilimumab. The source was peripheral blood, collected from a patient treated with radiotherapy plus ipilimumab. CDR3 sequence: CASSFRSPQGLGNTEAFF. CDR3 DNA: TGTGCCAGCAGCTTTCGTTCCCCACAGGGCTTGGGAAACACTGAAGCTTTCTTT. The entire variable domain, with the rest obtained from reference TRBV11-2 and TRBJ1-1, is as follows: EAGVAQSPRYKIIEKRQSVAFWCNPISGHATLYWYQQILGQGPKLLIQFQNNGVVDDSQLPKDRFSAERLKGVDSTLKIQPAKLEDSAVYLCASSFRSPQGLGNTEAFFGQGTRLTVV.